This TCR beta chain was profiled in a study of cytomegalovirus exposure and HLA in healthy donors. Turning to the study itself: Genotyping showed roughly 77% of about 370 donors falling in the Caucasian-associated ancestry cluster. Study conclusions and caveats: Earlier analysis yielded a pattern in which most TCR beta V segments were productive about 90% or about 30% of the time. Published work reported that the classifier diagnosed cytomegalovirus status with high specificity and sensitivity.

13 Jbeta primers and 60 Vbeta primers were used for the PCR. In the original workflow: Later, an analysis found some 80 million unique TCR beta chains, and approximately 10 million of these were shared. Using immunoSEQ multiplex PCR, the repertoire was profiled, and TCRdb retains in-frame clones only, with some absent. V and J calls and clone size are copied from that table; D and trimming were computed from the DNA. The sample lists approximately 110,000 clones, about four fifths seen once, with about 3.5% in the top ten. Notes on this clone: Its matching antigen is unknown.

The CDR3 length is 15 residues. Looked up from germline, CDR1 is SGHAT and CDR2 is FQNNGV. Trimming at V came to 1 base and at J to 1 base, leaving 0 bases not matched to a gene. The gene calls are TRBV11-2 and TRBJ2-2; 7 nucleotides line up with TRBD2. This TCR was sampled from a man in his forties in good health and CMV-seronegative. The source material was PBMCs. CDR3 sequence: CASSLGTRNTGELFF. The CDR3 DNA reads TGTGCCAGCAGCTTAGGGACTAGGAACACCGGGGAGCTGTTTTTT.